This T cell receptor (beta chain) was sequenced during a study of T cell responses to AZD1222 COVID-19 vaccine. In its sample, this clone is medium-sized (0.01 to 0.1%). Clones were read by immunoSEQ multiplex PCR, and TCRdb kept only the in-frame ones, dropping some. The data show 53,000 or so clones, with approximately 83% seen just once and around 6.5% held by the top ten. CDR3 length equals 13 residues. Germline V gene data show CDR1 as MRHNA and CDR2 as SNTAGT. The V end was cut by 6 bases, the J end by 5 bases, with 11 bases between. The chain joins TRBV6-4 to TRBJ2-1; D is perhaps TRBD1 (6 bases). The sample was peripheral blood, taken 28 days after the second AZD1222 dose. The TCR comes from an adult who received the AZD1222 COVID-19 vaccine. The CDR3 region has the DNA TGTGCCAGCAGCCCCGGGACAAACAATGAGCAGTTCTTC. Protein: CASSPGTNNEQFF.